This T cell receptor beta chain stems from a study of technical replicates of blood from several donors. Assay: immunoSEQ multiplex PCR; the TCRdb copy retains only in-frame clones and omits some. The sample has about 68,000 clones, 95% to 97% seen once. The CDR3 runs to 15 residues. Germline loops: CDR1 SGHDN, CDR2 FVKESK. Trimming took off 2 bases at V and 3 bases at J, with 11 bases between the two ends. The chain employs TRBV14 and TRBJ2-4; TRBD2 is a possible D gene (5 bases). Sequenced material: T cells isolated from PBMCs. The sequence was collected from a human donor in good health. The CDR3 coding sequence is TGTGCCAGCAGCCAATTAAGCGGCGGCAAAAACATTCAGTACTTC. This encodes CASSQLSGGKNIQYF.